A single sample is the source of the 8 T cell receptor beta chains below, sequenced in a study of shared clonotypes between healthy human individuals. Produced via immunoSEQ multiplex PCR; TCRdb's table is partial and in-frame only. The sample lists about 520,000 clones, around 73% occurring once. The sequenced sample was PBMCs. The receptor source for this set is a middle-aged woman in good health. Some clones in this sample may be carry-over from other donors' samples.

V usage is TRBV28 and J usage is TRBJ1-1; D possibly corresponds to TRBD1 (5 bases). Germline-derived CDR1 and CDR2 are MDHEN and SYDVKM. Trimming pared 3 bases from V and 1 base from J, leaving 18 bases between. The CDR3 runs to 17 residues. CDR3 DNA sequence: TGTGCCAGCAGTTTTGGTTCTTTGGGGCAGAGGAACACTGAAGCTTTCTTT. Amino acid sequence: CASSFGSLGQRNTEAFF.

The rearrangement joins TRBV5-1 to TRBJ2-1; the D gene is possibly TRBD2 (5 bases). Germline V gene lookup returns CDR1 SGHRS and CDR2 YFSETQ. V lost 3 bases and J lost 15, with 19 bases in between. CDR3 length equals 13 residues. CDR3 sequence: CASSYQGPTGWFF. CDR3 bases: TGCGCCAGCAGCTACCAAGGACCGACGGGGTGGTTCTTC.

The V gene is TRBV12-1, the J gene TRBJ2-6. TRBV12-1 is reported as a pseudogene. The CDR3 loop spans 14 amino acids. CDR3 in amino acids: CASSPPSGANVLTF. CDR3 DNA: TGTGCCAGCAGCCCACCCTCTGGGGCCAACGTCCTGACTTTC.

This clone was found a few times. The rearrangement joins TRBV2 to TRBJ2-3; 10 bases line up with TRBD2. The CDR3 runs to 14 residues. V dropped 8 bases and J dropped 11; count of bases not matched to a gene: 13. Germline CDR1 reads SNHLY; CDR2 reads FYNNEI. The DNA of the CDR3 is TGTGCCAGCCTACCCCTAGCGGGAGTCGAGGGGCAGTATTTT. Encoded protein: CASLPLAGVEGQYF. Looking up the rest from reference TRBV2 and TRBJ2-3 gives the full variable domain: EPEVTQTPSHQVTQMGQEVILRCVPISNHLYFYWYRQILGQKVEFLVSFYNNEISEKSEIFDDQFSVERPDGSNFTLKIRSTKLEDSAMYFCASLPLAGVEGQYFGPGTRLTVL.

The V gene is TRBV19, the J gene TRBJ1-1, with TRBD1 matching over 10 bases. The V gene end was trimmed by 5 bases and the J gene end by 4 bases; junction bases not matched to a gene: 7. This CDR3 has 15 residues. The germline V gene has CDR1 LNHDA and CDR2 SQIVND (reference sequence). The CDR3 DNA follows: TGTGCCAGTAGTCCGACAGGGGGCTTGATCACTGAAGCTTTCTTT. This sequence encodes CASSPTGGLITEAFF.

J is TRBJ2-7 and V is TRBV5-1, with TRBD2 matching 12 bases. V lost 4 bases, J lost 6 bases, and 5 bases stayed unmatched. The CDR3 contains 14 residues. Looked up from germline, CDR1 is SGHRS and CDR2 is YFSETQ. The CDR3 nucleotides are TGCGCCAGCAGCAAGACTAGCGGGAGTACCGAGCAGTACTTC. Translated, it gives CASSKTSGSTEQYF.

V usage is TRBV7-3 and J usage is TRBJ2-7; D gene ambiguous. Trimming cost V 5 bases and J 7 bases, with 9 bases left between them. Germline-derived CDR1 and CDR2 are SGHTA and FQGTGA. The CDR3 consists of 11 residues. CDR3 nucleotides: TGTGCCAGCAGCAACGGTGGTGAGCAGTACTTC. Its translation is CASSNGGEQYF.

The CDR3 coding sequence is TGTGCCAGCAGCATCAGCTCCGTCCTGACTTTC. Translation: CASSISSVLTF. The chain is built from TRBV7-2 and TRBJ2-6; no clear D gene. The germline V gene encodes CDR1 SGHTA and CDR2 FQGNSA. The V and J ends lost 5 bases and 12 bases respectively, with 8 bases between them. This CDR3 contains 11 residues.